These T cell receptor beta chains were read from a single sample in a study of blood T cell repertoires in COVID-19. Data came from immunoSEQ multiplex PCR; TCRdb stores just in-frame clones and leaves some out. The sample contains roughly 250,000 clones, about 87% of which appear only once. The material sequenced was peripheral blood. Receptors originate from a man in his sixties who had recovered from COVID-19. Both conserved end residues are part of each CDR3. Each record gives: V gene, clone size, D gene, J gene, CDR3 DNA, CDR3 protein. A D gene is named only where the DNA matches it firmly. Some rows have no size entry. The others give once, few or many, or a class for an expanded clone.

>TRBV11-2|.|.|TRBJ1-2
TGTGCCAGCAGCTTAGTCCACTCCGCCAACTATGGCTACACCTTC
CASSLVHSANYGYTF
>TRBV7-2|.|.|TRBJ2-2
TGTGCCAGCCCTCGTGGCGGATCTGCGAACACCGGGGAGCTGTTTTTT
CASPRGGSANTGELFF
>TRBV6-5|.|TRBD1|TRBJ1-2
TGTGCCAGCAGGGGAACAGGGGGTTCTGGCTACACCTTC
CASRGTGGSGYTF
>TRBV5-4|.|TRBD2|TRBJ2-3
TGTGCCAGCAGCTTTCTAGCGGGGGGGCGCACAGATACGCAGTATTTT
CASSFLAGGRTDTQYF
>TRBV5-6|.|.|TRBJ2-5
TGTGCCAGCAGCTTGGGTGGCCTGATAGAGACCCAGTACTTC
CASSLGGLIETQYF
>TRBV18|.|TRBD1|TRBJ2-5
TGTGCCAGCTCACGTAGGCCCCAACAGGGGGCGGAAGAGACCCAGTACTTC
CASSRRPQQGAEETQYF
>TRBV7-9|.|TRBD1|TRBJ1-5
TGTGCCAGCAGCCCAGGGACAGGTAATCAGCCCCAGCATTTT
CASSPGTGNQPQHF
>TRBV19|few|.|TRBJ2-6
TGTGCCAGTAGTATAGGCGACTCTGGGGCCAACGTCCTGACTTTC
CASSIGDSGANVLTF
>TRBV9|.|TRBD1|TRBJ2-7
TGTGCCAGCAGCGTCGGGTGGGACAGGGACTACGAGCAGTACTTC
CASSVGWDRDYEQYF
>TRBV7-9|.|.|TRBJ1-2
TGTGCCAGCAGCAGCCTAAACTCGGACAGATTCTATGGCTACACCTTC
CASSSLNSDRFYGYTF
>TRBV5-4|.|TRBD1|TRBJ2-7
TGTGCCAGCAGCCCATGGGACAGCTACGAGCAGTACTTC
CASSPWDSYEQYF
>TRBV11-1|.|.|TRBJ1-1
TGTGCCAGCAGCTTACGGGGTCTGAACACTGAAGCTTTCTTT
CASSLRGLNTEAFF
>TRBV7-2|.|TRBD2|TRBJ2-2
TGTGCCAGCAGCCCCTCGGCTAGCGGGGGTAACACCGGGGAGCTGTTTTTT
CASSPSASGGNTGELFF
>TRBV15|.|.|TRBJ2-1
TGTGCCACCAGCCGACGGCCCAACCTTGGGGGCGGTATGGATGAGCAGTTCTTC
CATSRRPNLGGGMDEQFF
>TRBV5-1|.|TRBD2|TRBJ2-7
TGCGCCAGCAGCTTGGCCAGTACTGCGGGGGGACTCTACGAGCAGTACTTC
CASSLASTAGGLYEQYF